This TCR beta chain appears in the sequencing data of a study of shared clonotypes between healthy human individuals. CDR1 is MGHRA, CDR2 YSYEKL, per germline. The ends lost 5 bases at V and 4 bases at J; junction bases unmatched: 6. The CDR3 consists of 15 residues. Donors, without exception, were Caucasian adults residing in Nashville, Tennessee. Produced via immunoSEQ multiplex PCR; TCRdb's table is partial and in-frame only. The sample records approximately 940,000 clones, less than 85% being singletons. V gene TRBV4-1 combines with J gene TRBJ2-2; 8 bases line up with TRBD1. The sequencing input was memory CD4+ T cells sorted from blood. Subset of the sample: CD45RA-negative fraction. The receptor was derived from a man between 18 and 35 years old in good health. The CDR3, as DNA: TGCGCCAGCAGCGACGGGACAGGACGCACCGGGGAGCTGTTTTTT. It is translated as CASSDGTGRTGELFF.